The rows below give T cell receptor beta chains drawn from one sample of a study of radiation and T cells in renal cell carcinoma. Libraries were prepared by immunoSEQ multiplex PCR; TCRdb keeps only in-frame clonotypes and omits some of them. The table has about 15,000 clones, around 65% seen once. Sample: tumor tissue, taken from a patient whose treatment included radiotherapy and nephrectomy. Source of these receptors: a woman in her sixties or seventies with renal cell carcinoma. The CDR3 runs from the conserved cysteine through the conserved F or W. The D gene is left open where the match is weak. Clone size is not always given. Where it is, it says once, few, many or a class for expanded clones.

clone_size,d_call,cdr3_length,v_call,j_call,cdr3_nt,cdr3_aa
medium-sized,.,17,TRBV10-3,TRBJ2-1,TGTGCCATCAGTGAGCCCCCAACCGGGACTTCCTACAATGAGCAGTTCTTC,CAISEPPTGTSYNEQFF
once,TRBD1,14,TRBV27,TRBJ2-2,TGTGCCAGCAGCCGCCAGGGGGCTCCCGGGGAGCTGTTTTTT,CASSRQGAPGELFF
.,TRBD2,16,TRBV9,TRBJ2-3,TGTGCCAGCAGCGCGCTAGCGGGGGGGCCCACAGATACGCAGTATTTT,CASSALAGGPTDTQYF
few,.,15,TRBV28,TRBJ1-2,TGTGCCAGCAGTTTTCGGGGGTTCTCAAACTATGGCTACACCTTC,CASSFRGFSNYGYTF
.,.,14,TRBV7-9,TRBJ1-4,TGTGCCAGCAGTTCTGGGAATGCTGGTGAAAAACTGTTTTTT,CASSSGNAGEKLFF
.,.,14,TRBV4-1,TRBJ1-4,TGCGCCAGCAGCCAGGGCCAGGGAGGTGAAAAACTGTTTTTT,CASSQGQGGEKLFF
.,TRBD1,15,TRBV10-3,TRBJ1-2,TGTGCCAGCAGTTACAATCGACAGGGGCCATATGGCTACACCTTC,CASSYNRQGPYGYTF
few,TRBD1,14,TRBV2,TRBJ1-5,TGTGCCAGCAGCGGGACAGTGAACAATCAGCCCCAGCATTTT,CASSGTVNNQPQHF
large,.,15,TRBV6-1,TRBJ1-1,TGTGCCAGCAGTGAAAGTGGGGGACGGGAAGGTGAAGCTTTCTTT,CASSESGGREGEAFF
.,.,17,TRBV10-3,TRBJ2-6,TGTGCCATCAACCGGAATGAGGAAGGCTCTGGGGCCAACGTCCTGACTTTC,CAINRNEEGSGANVLTF
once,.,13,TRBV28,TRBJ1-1,TGTGCCAGCACTATCCCCGAGAACACTGAAGCTTTCTTT,CASTIPENTEAFF
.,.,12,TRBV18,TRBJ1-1,TGTGCCAGCTCACCAGGGAACACTGAAGCTTTCTTT,CASSPGNTEAFF
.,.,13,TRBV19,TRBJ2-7,TGTGCCAGTAGTATAACCGGGGCAGGAGAGCAGTACTTC,CASSITGAGEQYF
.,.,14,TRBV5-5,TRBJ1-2,TGTGCCAGCAGCCCACCCAGGGTGGCCTCAGGCTACACCTTC,CASSPPRVASGYTF
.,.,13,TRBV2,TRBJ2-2,TGTGCCAGCAAGAATAAGAACACCGGGGAGCTGTTTTTT,CASKNKNTGELFF
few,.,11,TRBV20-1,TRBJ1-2,TGCAGTGCCAGCTCTCGAAATGGCTACACCTTC,CSASSRNGYTF
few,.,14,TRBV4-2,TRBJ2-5,TGTGCCAGCAGCCAAGGGACACTCCAAGAGACCCAGTACTTC,CASSQGTLQETQYF
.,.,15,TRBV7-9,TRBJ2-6,TGTGCCAGCAGCGCGCTATTCTCTGGGGCCAACGTCCTGACTTTC,CASSALFSGANVLTF
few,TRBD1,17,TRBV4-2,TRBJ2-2,TGTGCCAGCAGCCAAGATCGAGGACAGGGGGCGTCCGGGGAGCTGTTTTTT,CASSQDRGQGASGELFF
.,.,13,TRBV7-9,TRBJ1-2,TGTGCCAGCAGCTTAGGTCCCAATGAGGGCTACACCTTC,CASSLGPNEGYTF